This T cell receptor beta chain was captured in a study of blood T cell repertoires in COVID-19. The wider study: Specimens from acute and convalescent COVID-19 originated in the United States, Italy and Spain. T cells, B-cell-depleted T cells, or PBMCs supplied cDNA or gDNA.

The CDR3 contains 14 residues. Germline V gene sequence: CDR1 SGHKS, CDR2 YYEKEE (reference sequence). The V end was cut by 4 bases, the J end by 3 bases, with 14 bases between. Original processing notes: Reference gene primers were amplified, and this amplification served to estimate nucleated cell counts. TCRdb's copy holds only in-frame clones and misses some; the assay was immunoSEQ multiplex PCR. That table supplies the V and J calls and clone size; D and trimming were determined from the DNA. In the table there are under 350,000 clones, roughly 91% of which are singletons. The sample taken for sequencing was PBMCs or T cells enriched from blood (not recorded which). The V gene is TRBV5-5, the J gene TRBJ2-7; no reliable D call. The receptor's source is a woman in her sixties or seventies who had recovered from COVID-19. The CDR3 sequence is CASSPEWVFYEQYF. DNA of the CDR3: TGTGCCAGCAGCCCGGAGTGGGTGTTCTACGAGCAGTACTTC.